The entry that follows covers one T cell receptor (beta chain) sequence. Antigen unknown. 60 Vbeta and 13 Jbeta primers were used in PCR. Sequenced by immunoSEQ multiplex PCR; TCRdb stores in-frame clones only, minus some. The data show under 150,000 clones, about 84% seen once. This entry comes from a study of cytomegalovirus exposure and HLA in healthy donors. General study points: HLA alleles showed associations with 15,000 to 20,000 TCR beta sequences in a later analysis, at a 0.05 false discovery rate. As confirmed in vitro, three CMV-associated chains were specific for CMV antigens.

V was trimmed by 5 bases and J by 1 base, leaving 3 bases between them. The CDR3 extends over 11 amino acids. Germline lookup yields CDR1 LGHNT and CDR2 FRNRAP. Sequenced material: PBMCs. The chain joins TRBV12-5 to TRBJ2-7; D not resolved. This TCR came from a boy aged 5-17 years in good health and CMV-seronegative. The CDR3 DNA follows: TGTGCTAGTGGTCCTTCCTACGAGCAGTACTTC. Translation gives CASGPSYEQYF.